This TCR beta chain appears in the sequencing data of a study of cytotoxic CD8 clonotypes in ibrutinib-treated CLL. Study-wide background: Overall, around 25 responses were partial and 2 complete; following median 68 months, roughly 15 patients stayed remitted and approximately 12 progressed.

TCR beta library input comprised around 2.1 micrograms of genomic DNA from cryopreserved PBMCs. This CDR3 region has 11 residues. Trimming stripped 5 bases from V and 5 bases from J, with 3 bases between. In germline, CDR1 is MDHEN, CDR2 SYDVKM. Sequencing was designed to attain a depth spanning 1 in 200,000 to 1 in 1 million T cells. The protocol was immunoSEQ multiplex PCR, while the TCRdb copy is restricted to in-frame clones and leaves out a portion. This table holds roughly 58,000 clones, 50% to 60% found once. Study findings and constraints: Measured clonality at baseline was greater than in age-matched healthy donors and tracked with circulating CD8+ T-cell counts.

Comment on this clone: Its antigen is still unknown.

This receptor was identified in a human donor with chronic lymphocytic leukemia. Here the sequenced sample was PBMCs, taken at disease progression, from a patient treated with ibrutinib. The V call is TRBV28, the J call TRBJ2-2; D is unclear. CDR3 in amino acids: CASSRTGELFF. The CDR3 DNA reads as TGTGCCAGCAGTCGGACCGGGGAGCTGTTTTTT.